These 31 T cell receptor beta chains were all obtained from the same sample, sequenced in a study of patients and donors after allogeneic stem cell transplantation. TCRdb reanalysed the RT-PCR reads using MiXCR and keeps one entry per CDR3 protein. The table lists over 350,000 distinct CDR3 sequences, 16% of them singletons, with 6% to 8% in the top ten. Specimen: blood, either unsorted or a sorted T cell fraction (not recorded which). These receptors were collected from a human donor who was either an allogeneic HSCT recipient or a stem cell or donor lymphocyte infusion donor (not recorded which). It is not recorded whose cells these are; they may come from a transplant donor.

This clonotype was seen only a few times. The chain couples TRBV14 to TRBJ1-6, with D unresolved. Per the germline V gene, CDR1 is SGHDN and CDR2 is FVKESK. V was clipped by 4 bases and J by 9 bases, with 10 bases between them. This CDR3 contains 13 residues. CDR3 sequence reads: CASSPRGSSPLHF. The CDR3 nucleotides read TGTGCCAGCAGCCCCCGGGGAAGTTCACCCCTCCACTTT.

This clonotype was seen many times. The rearrangement joins TRBV24-1 to TRBJ2-1; TRBD2 aligns across 11 bases. This CDR3 spans 17 amino acids. CDR1 and CDR2 (germline): KGHDR, SFDVKD. The J segment lost 1 base and the V segment lost 5 bases, leaving 6 bases of the junction unmatched. CDR3 in DNA: TGTGCCACCAGTGGGGTAGCGGGAGGGCAATCCTACAATGAGCAGTTCTTC. As protein: CATSGVAGGQSYNEQFF.

This clonotype was seen a few times. This chain links TRBV7-8 with TRBJ2-1; D ambiguous. The CDR3 runs 19 residues. The ends were cut back, 4 bases at V and 3 bases at J, with 25 bases in the middle. From germline, CDR1 is SGHVS and CDR2 FQNEAQ. This CDR3 reads CASSSIKPKGIFGYNEQFF. CDR3 nucleotides: TGTGCCAGCAGCTCCATTAAGCCCAAGGGAATTTTCGGCTACAATGAGCAGTTCTTC.

The rearrangement uses TRBV14 and TRBJ2-7, with D hard to call. From germline, CDR1 is SGHDN and CDR2 FVKESK. V lost 1 base, J lost 3 bases, and 7 bases lay in between. The CDR3 runs 13 residues. The CDR3 nucleotides are TGTGCCAGCAGCCAAGTACAGCTCTACGAGCAGTACTTC. This gives the protein CASSQVQLYEQYF. The entire variable domain, with the rest obtained from reference TRBV14 and TRBJ2-7, is as follows: EAGVTQFPSHSVIEKGQTVTLRCDPISGHDNLYWYRRVMGKEIKFLLHFVKESKQDESGMPNNRFLAERTGGTYSTLKVQPAELEDSGVYFCASSQVQLYEQYFGPGTRLTVT.

This clonotype appeared many times. J is TRBJ2-7 and V is TRBV4-1; 9 positions match TRBD2. Germline CDR1 reads MGHRA; CDR2 reads YSYEKL. V lost 0 bases and J lost 3; bases outside the gene matches: 3. This CDR3 is built from 15 residues. The CDR3 bases are TGCGCCAGCAGCCAAGATCAACTAGCGGGCTACGAGCAGTACTTC. This encodes CASSQDQLAGYEQYF.

The genes are TRBV20-1 and TRBJ1-4, with D unresolved. The length of the CDR3 is 16 residues. The germline gives CDR1 DFQATT, CDR2 SNEGSKA (reference sequence). V was clipped by 0 bases and J by 0 bases, with 11 bases between them. CDR3 sequence (DNA): TGCAGTGCTAGAGATCTTCCACGAGCAACTAATGAAAAACTGTTTTTT. Translating it yields CSARDLPRATNEKLFF.

This clonotype was counted between two and nine times. DNA of the CDR3: TGTGCCAGCAGTCCCTTCTTGACAGCCTCTAACTATGGCTACACCTTC. Its translation: CASSPFLTASNYGYTF. V and J are TRBV3-1 and TRBJ1-2; perhaps TRBD1 as D (5 bases). The CDR3 sequence is 16 residues long. Germline V lookup: CDR1 LGHDT, CDR2 YNNKEL (reference sequence). Between the trimmed V and J ends, which lost 6 bases and 0 bases, there was a span of 17 bases.

This clonotype has more than one count but fewer than ten. The J gene is TRBJ2-7, the V gene TRBV7-2; no clear D gene. The CDR3 has 14 residues. V lost 0 bases to trimming and J lost 3 bases, with 9 bases between them. Germline V gives CDR1 SGHTA, CDR2 FQGNSA. DNA of the CDR3: TGTGCCAGCAGCTTAGCGTTGCTTAGCTACGAGCAGTACTTC. This gives the protein CASSLALLSYEQYF.

CDR3 sequence: CSAAVVRQYPYNEQFF. CDR3 sequence (DNA): TGCAGTGCTGCCGTGGTCAGACAATATCCCTACAATGAGCAGTTCTTC. This rearrangement joins TRBV20-1 to TRBJ2-1; no definite D call. V lost 5 bases and J lost 2, with 19 bases in between. Germline V gene lookup returns CDR1 DFQATT and CDR2 SNEGSKA (reference sequence). This CDR3 is 16 amino acids long.

This clonotype appeared a few times. This chain joins TRBV27 and TRBJ2-3; TRBD2 agrees at 14 bases. Germline V gives CDR1 MNHEY, CDR2 SMNVEV (reference sequence). The CDR3 is 16 amino acids. The junction had 7 bases not matched to a gene; V was cut back by 5 bases and J by 6 bases. As DNA, the CDR3 is TGTGCCAGCAGTACAAGGACTAGCGGGGGGTCGGATACGCAGTATTTT. Protein product: CASSTRTSGGSDTQYF.

The J gene is TRBJ2-7, the V gene TRBV2; D is unclear. Germline V gene lookup returns CDR1 SNHLY and CDR2 FYNNEI. The V gene lost 8 bases and the J gene lost 0 bases, with 8 bases spanning the gap. This CDR3 has 12 residues. The CDR3 is CASQISSYEQYF. The CDR3 DNA reads TGTGCCAGCCAGATCAGCTCCTACGAGCAGTACTTC.

This clonotype came up a few times. This chain connects TRBV18 to TRBJ1-1, with TRBD1 as a possible D gene (6 bases). Germline V lookup: CDR1 KGHSH, CDR2 LQKENI. CDR3 size: 15 residues. The germline V and J ends were trimmed by 1 base and 2 bases, with 11 bases remaining between them. CDR3 bases: TGTGCCAGCTCACCACTTGAACAGGGAAACACTGAAGCTTTCTTT. Translation: CASSPLEQGNTEAFF.

The V call is TRBV20-1, the J call TRBJ2-7; no reliable D call. Germline assignment: CDR1 DFQATT and CDR2 SNEGSKA (reference sequence). This CDR3 is built from 12 residues. Trimming pared 5 bases from V and 4 bases from J, leaving 12 bases between. DNA of the CDR3: TGCAGTGCTGGTGTGGCCCCGTACGAGCAGTACTTC. Its translation: CSAGVAPYEQYF.

This clonotype was observed many times. The chain has TRBV4-2 and TRBJ2-5; a weak D match, TRBD2 (6 bases). The CDR3 is 17 amino acids. Germline V gives CDR1 LGHNA, CDR2 YNFKEQ. Deletions cut 0 bases from V and 1 base from J, with 15 bases between. The CDR3 nucleotides read TGTGCCAGCAGCCAAGATCTTGGAGGGAAGTCCCAAGAGACCCAGTACTTC. It specifies CASSQDLGGKSQETQYF.

This clonotype has only a few counts. V is TRBV19 and J is TRBJ2-1, with D tentatively TRBD2 (5 bases). Germline loops: CDR1 LNHDA, CDR2 SQIVND (reference sequence). This CDR3 region has 15 residues. V lost 9 bases and J lost 7, with 22 bases in between. The CDR3, as DNA: TGTGCCAGCAAGGGCCGGGATAAAAAGGTGAATGAGCAGTTCTTC. It yields the protein CASKGRDKKVNEQFF.

The sample holds a few counts of this clonotype. The chain joins TRBV20-1 to TRBJ2-1; D is undetermined. The V gene's germline CDR1 is DFQATT and CDR2 SNEGSKA (reference sequence). V shed 0 bases and J shed 6 bases, with 12 bases lying between them. This CDR3 contains 14 residues. The CDR3 region is CSARDSRRVNEQFF. DNA for the CDR3: TGCAGTGCTAGAGATTCCAGACGGGTCAATGAGCAGTTCTTC.

The V call is TRBV6-2 or TRBV6-3, the J call TRBJ1-1; D is uncertain. The V end lost 0 bases, the J end lost 1 base, and 6 bases lay between the germline ends. This CDR3 comprises 14 residues. Germline CDR1 and CDR2: MNHEY and SVGEGT. CDR3 amino acids: CASSYSAENTEAFF. DNA of the CDR3: TGTGCCAGCAGTTACTCCGCTGAGAACACTGAAGCTTTCTTT.

This clonotype was observed at least ten times. The rearrangement joins TRBV10-3 to TRBJ2-1; TRBD1 or TRBD2 may be the D gene (5 bases each). V dropped 10 bases and J dropped 6 bases, with 16 bases sitting between them. The CDR3 covers 13 residues. Germline assignment: CDR1 ENHRY and CDR2 SYGVKD. CDR3 amino acids: CATLGRGPNEQFF. Here the CDR3 DNA reads TGTGCCACCCTAGGACGGGGACCCAATGAGCAGTTCTTC.

This clonotype was seen only a few times. The chain couples TRBV5-1 to TRBJ2-1; D is ambiguous. In germline, CDR1 is SGHRS, CDR2 YFSETQ. This CDR3 comprises 12 residues. V lost 4 bases and J 4 bases, leaving 6 bases between the germline ends. The CDR3 sequence: CASSIKYNEQFF. The CDR3 region has the DNA TGCGCCAGCAGCATCAAGTACAATGAGCAGTTCTTC.

The V and J genes are TRBV4-1 and TRBJ2-5; perhaps TRBD2 as D (5 bases). V gave up 4 bases and J gave up 5 bases, with 14 bases separating them. Germline CDR1 MGHRA, CDR2 YSYEKL. The CDR3 loop spans 14 amino acids. For the CDR3, the DNA is TGCGCCAGCAGCCCCCCCCGGGGTATGGAGACCCAGTACTTC. It is translated as CASSPPRGMETQYF.

This clonotype appeared a few times. The chain joins TRBV6-1 to TRBJ2-5; D gene unclear. The V gene's germline CDR1 is MNHNS and CDR2 SASEGT. Trimming pared 7 bases from V and 5 bases from J, leaving 14 bases between. The CDR3 totals 13 residues. The CDR3 sequence is CASTPWGWETQYF. In DNA form, the CDR3 reads TGTGCCAGCACCCCGTGGGGTTGGGAGACCCAGTACTTC.

This rearrangement joins TRBV2 to TRBJ1-1; 9 bases fit TRBD1. This CDR3 region has 12 residues. After removal of 10 bases from V and 5 bases from J, the junction contained 5 bases not matched to a gene. Germline V gene lookup returns CDR1 SNHLY and CDR2 FYNNEI. CDR3 loop: CATRQGGTEAFF. In nucleotides, the CDR3 is TGTGCCACCAGACAGGGGGGGACTGAAGCTTTCTTT. Filled out from reference TRBV2 and TRBJ1-1, the complete variable domain reads EPEVTQTPSHQVTQMGQEVILRCVPISNHLYFYWYRQILGQKVEFLVSFYNNEISEKSEIFDDQFSVERPDGSNFTLKIRSTKLEDSAMYFCATRQGGTEAFFGQGTRLTVV.

This clonotype appeared many times. The genes are TRBV12-3 or TRBV12-4 and TRBJ2-7, with 8 bases lining up with TRBD1. The CDR3 has 15 residues. The V gene end was trimmed by 6 bases and the J gene end by 3 bases; junction bases not matched to a gene: 10. CDR3 in DNA: TGTGCCAGCAGCGAACGGGACAGGCCTAACTACGAGCAGTACTTC. As protein: CASSERDRPNYEQYF.

This clonotype turned up a few times. V is TRBV4-2 and J is TRBJ2-7; D is possibly TRBD2 (5 bases). V was shortened by 1 base and J by 4 bases, with 14 bases between the two germline ends. CDR1 and CDR2 (germline): LGHNA, YNFKEQ. The CDR3 consists of 15 residues. DNA of the CDR3: TGTGCCAGCAGCCAAGTTAGTACGAGGGATTACGAGCAGTACTTC. It encodes CASSQVSTRDYEQYF.

In DNA form, the CDR3 reads TGTGCCAGCAGGCCGGTACCAAGAGGGCATGAGCAGTTCTTC. Protein product: CASRPVPRGHEQFF. The V gene is TRBV12-3 or TRBV12-4, the J gene TRBJ2-1, with D possibly matching TRBD2 (5 bases). V was pared by 6 bases and J by 8 bases, with 17 bases between. The CDR3 loop spans 14 amino acids.

The chain carries TRBV7-2 and TRBJ2-7, with 11 bases matching TRBD1. Germline V CDR1 and CDR2: SGHTA, FQGNSA. This CDR3 spans 15 amino acids. V shed 3 bases, J shed 3 bases, and the junction held 4 bases outside the gene matches. CDR3 in amino acids: CASSFPGQGDYEQYF. CDR3 DNA sequence: TGTGCCAGCAGCTTTCCGGGACAGGGGGACTACGAGCAGTACTTC.

The table lists this clonotype with a few counts. The J gene is TRBJ2-3, the V gene TRBV12-3 or TRBV12-4; TRBD2 matches 14 bases. The CDR3 is made up of 18 amino acids. The V and J ends lost 5 bases and 2 bases, in that order; junction bases with no gene match: 9. CDR3 residues: CASSPGTSGGSATDTQYF. Written as DNA, the CDR3 is TGTGCCAGCAGTCCCGGGACTAGCGGGGGATCTGCCACAGATACGCAGTATTTT.

This clonotype was counted between two and nine times. The rearrangement uses TRBV20-1 and TRBJ2-1; 10 bases map to TRBD2. V lost 6 bases and J lost 5; bases outside the gene matches: 10. The CDR3 sequence is 15 residues long. Germline V gives CDR1 DFQATT, CDR2 SNEGSKA (reference sequence). The DNA of the CDR3 is TGCAGTGCCCTTGCCGGGACTAGCGCTAACAATGAGCAGTTCTTC. Protein product: CSALAGTSANNEQFF.

This clonotype came up a few times. The chain is built from TRBV20-1 and TRBJ2-7; 8 bases are shared with TRBD2. This CDR3 region has 14 residues. With 3 bases clipped from V and 2 bases from J, the junction kept 6 bases outside the gene matches. Germline values: CDR1 DFQATT, CDR2 SNEGSKA (reference sequence). The CDR3 DNA follows: TGCAGTGCTAGGGCCCCAGCGGGGGCCTACGAGCAGTACTTC. Translating gives CSARAPAGAYEQYF.

V is TRBV4-1 and J is TRBJ2-1; 9 nucleotides match TRBD2. CDR3 length equals 19 residues. Germline loops: CDR1 MGHRA, CDR2 YSYEKL. J lost 0 bases, V lost 0 bases, and 9 bases had no gene match. DNA for the CDR3: TGCGCCAGCAGCCAAGAGAAGGGACTAGCCCAAGCCTCCTACAATGAGCAGTTCTTC. This sequence encodes CASSQEKGLAQASYNEQFF.

About this clonotype: The junction does not match germline at one end; this may be a read error. This chain joins TRBV20-1 and TRBJ2-1, with TRBD2 identical over 8 bases. Germline CDR1 is DFQATT and CDR2 is SNEGSKA (reference sequence). The CDR3 covers 16 residues. CDR3 region: CSASVAGGGTYNEQFF. CDR3 coding DNA: TGCAGTGCTAGTGTCGCTGGCGGGGGGACCTATAATGAGCAGTTCTTC.